The clone carrying this TCR beta chain has at least ten counts. The team produced cDNA through 5'RACE using 10-nucleotide random UMIs. Over 170 million TCR-beta sequences, together covering 15-18 subjects, were produced by every individual sequencing run that was carried out. One entry per CDR3 protein, called by TCRdb with MiXCR from the 5' RACE reads. The top ten hold about 2.3% of the sample, which has tens of thousands of distinct CDR3 sequences, about an eighth seen once. The source of the sample is a study of neurological immune-mediated disorders. Noted time point: longitudinal time-point 2. Preparation of the unsorted libraries drew on 2 million PBMCs stored at -80 C. CDR1 LGHNT and CDR2 FRNRAP come from the germline V gene. CDR3 length equals 16 residues. V lost 4 bases, J lost 4 bases, and 16 bases lay in between.

V and J are TRBV12-5 and TRBJ2-2; D unclear. This TCR came from a woman in her thirties or forties in good health. The sequenced material came from PBMCs. The DNA for the CDR3 is TGTGCTAGTGGTTCACCCCGGATAGCACCCACCGGGGAGCTGTTTTTT. Protein: CASGSPRIAPTGELFF.